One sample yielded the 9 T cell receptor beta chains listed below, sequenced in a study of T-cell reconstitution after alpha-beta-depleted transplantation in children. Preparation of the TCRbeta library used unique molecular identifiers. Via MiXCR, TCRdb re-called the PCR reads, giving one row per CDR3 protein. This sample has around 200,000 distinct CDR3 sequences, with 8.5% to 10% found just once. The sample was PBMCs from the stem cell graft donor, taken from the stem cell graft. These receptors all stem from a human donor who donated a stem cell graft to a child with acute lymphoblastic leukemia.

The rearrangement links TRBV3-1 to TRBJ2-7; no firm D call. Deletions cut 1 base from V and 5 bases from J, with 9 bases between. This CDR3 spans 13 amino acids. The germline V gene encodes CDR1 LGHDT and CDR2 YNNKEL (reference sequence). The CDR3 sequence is CASSQGSLDEQYF. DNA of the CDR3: TGTGCCAGCAGCCAAGGGTCTTTGGACGAGCAGTACTTC.

CDR3 nucleotide sequence: TGTGCCAGCAGCTTAACTAGCGGGGGGGTCCAAGAGACCCAGTACTTC. Encoded protein: CASSLTSGGVQETQYF. J is TRBJ2-5 and V is TRBV7-9, with 13 nucleotides matching TRBD2. Germline V gene data show CDR1 as SEHNR and CDR2 as FQNEAQ (reference sequence). J gave up 1 base and V 2 bases, and 1 base lay outside the gene matches. This CDR3 is built from 16 residues.

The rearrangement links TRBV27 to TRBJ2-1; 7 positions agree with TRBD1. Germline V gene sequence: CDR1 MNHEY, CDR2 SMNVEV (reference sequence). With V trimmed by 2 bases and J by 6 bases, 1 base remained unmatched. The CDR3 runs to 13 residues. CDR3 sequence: CASSLDRVNEQFF. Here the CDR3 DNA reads TGTGCCAGCAGTTTAGACAGGGTCAATGAGCAGTTCTTC.

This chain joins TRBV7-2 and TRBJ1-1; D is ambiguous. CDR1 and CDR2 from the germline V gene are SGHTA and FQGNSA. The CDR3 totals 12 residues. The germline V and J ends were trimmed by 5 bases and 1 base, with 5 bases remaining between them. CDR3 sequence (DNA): TGTGCCAGCAGCCCAGAGAACACTGAAGCTTTCTTT. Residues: CASSPENTEAFF. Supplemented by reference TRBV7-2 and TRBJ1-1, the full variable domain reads GAGVSQSPSNKVTEKGKDVELRCDPISGHTALYWYRQSLGQGLEFLIYFQGNSAPDKSGLPSDRFSAERTGGSVSTLTIQRTQQEDSAVYLCASSPENTEAFFGQGTRLTVV.

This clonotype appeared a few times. CDR3 residues: CASSFPNTEAFF. CDR3 nucleotide sequence: TGTGCCAGCAGTTTTCCGAATACTGAAGCTTTCTTT. The chain employs TRBV12-3 or TRBV12-4 and TRBJ1-1; D remains ambiguous. CDR3 size: 12 residues. Trimming cost V 3 bases and J 5 bases, with 7 bases left between them.

The CDR3 region is CATQGMLGNTIYF. Written as DNA, the CDR3 is TGTGCCACCCAGGGCATGTTAGGAAACACCATATATTTT. This chain links TRBV12-3 or TRBV12-4 with TRBJ1-3, with D perhaps matching TRBD1 (5 bases). The germline V and J ends were trimmed by 10 bases and 4 bases, with 14 bases remaining between them. This CDR3 contains 13 residues.

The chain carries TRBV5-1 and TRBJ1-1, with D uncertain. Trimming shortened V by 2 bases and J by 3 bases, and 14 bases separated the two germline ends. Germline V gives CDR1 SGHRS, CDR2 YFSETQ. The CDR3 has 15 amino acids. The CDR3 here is CASSFQGLGDTEAFF. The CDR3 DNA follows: TGCGCCAGCAGCTTCCAAGGTTTGGGTGACACTGAAGCTTTCTTT.

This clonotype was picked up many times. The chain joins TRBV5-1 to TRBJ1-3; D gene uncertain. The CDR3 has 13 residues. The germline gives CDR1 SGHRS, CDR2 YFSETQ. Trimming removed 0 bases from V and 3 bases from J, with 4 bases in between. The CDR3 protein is CASSLEHGNTIYF. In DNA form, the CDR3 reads TGCGCCAGCAGCTTGGAACATGGAAACACCATATATTTT.

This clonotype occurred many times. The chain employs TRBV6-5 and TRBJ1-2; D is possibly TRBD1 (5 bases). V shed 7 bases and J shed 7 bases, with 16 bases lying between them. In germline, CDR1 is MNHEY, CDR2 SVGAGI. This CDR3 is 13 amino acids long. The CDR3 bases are TGTGCCAGCACTTTACACGGGGGTTCTGGCTACACCTTC. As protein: CASTLHGGSGYTF.